This TCR beta chain comes out of a study of blood T cells in healthy people across ages. Primers used in a second PCR of about 7 to 12 cycles were a sample-barcoded 5' primer and a J-beta primer mix. The yield of each sample was at least 2.5 million CDR3-containing paired-end reads. TCRdb re-called the 5' RACE reads through MiXCR, storing one row per CDR3 protein. The profile shows roughly 930,000 distinct CDR3 sequences, around 48% of them singletons. V lost 5 bases, J lost 0 bases, and 16 bases lay in between. The CDR3 is 16 residues long. CDR1 is SEHNR and CDR2 is FQNEAQ in the germline V gene (reference sequence).

The gene calls are TRBV7-9 and TRBJ1-1; tentative D call: TRBD1 (6 bases). This receptor was identified in a man under 40 in good health. The material sequenced was blood. For the CDR3, the DNA is TGTGCCAGCAGCGCCCCCAGGGGACCCATGAACACTGAAGCTTTCTTT. Translation: CASSAPRGPMNTEAFF. Together with reference TRBV7-9 and TRBJ1-1, the CDR3 gives the full variable domain: DTGVSQNPRHKITKRGQNVTFRCDPISEHNRLYWYRQTLGQGPEFLTYFQNEAQLEKSRLLSDRFSAERPKGSFSTLEIQRTEQGDSAMYLCASSAPRGPMNTEAFFGQGTRLTVV.